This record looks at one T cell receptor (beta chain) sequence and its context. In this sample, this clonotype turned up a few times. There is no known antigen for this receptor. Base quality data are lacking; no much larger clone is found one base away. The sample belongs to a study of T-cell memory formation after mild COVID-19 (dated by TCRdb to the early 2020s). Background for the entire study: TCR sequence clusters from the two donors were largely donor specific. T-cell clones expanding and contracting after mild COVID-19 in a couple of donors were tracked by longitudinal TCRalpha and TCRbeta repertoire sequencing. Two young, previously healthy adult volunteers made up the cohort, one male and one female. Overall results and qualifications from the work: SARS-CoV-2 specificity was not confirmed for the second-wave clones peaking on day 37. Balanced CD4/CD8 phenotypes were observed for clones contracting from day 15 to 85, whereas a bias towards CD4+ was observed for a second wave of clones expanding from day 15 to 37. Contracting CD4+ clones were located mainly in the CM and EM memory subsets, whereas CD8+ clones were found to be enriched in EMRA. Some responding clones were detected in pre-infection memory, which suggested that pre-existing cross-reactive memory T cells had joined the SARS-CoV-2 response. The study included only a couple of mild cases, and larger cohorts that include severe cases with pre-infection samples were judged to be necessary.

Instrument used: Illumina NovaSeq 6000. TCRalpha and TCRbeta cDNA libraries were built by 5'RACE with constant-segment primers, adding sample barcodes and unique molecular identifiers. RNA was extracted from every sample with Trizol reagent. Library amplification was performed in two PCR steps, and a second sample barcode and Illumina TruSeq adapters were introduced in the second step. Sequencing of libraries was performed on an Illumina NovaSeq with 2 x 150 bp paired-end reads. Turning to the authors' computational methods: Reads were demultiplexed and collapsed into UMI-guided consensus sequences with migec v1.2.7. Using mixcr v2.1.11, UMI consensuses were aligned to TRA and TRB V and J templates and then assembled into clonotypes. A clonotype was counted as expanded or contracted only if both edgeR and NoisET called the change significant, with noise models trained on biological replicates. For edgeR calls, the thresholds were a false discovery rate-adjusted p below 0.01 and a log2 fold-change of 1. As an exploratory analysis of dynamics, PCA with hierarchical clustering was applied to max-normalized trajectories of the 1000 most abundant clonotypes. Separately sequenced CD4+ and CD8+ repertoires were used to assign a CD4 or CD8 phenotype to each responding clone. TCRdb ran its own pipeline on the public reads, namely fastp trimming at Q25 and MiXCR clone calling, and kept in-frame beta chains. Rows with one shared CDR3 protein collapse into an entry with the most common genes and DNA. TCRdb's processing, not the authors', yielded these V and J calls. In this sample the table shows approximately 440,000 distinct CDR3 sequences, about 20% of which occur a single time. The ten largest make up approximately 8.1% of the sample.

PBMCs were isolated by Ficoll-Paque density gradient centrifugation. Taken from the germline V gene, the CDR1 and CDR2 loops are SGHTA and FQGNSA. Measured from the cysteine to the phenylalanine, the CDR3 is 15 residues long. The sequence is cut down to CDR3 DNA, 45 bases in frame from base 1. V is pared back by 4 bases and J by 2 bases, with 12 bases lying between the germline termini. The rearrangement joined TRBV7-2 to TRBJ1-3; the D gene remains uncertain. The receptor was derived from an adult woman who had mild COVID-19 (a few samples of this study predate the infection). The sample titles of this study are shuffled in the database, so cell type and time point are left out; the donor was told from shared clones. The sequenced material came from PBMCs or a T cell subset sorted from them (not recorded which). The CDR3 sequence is CASSSTSDPGNTIYF. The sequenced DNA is TGTGCCAGCAGCTCCACTAGCGATCCTGGAAACACCATATATTTT. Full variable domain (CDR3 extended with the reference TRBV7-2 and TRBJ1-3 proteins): GAGVSQSPSNKVTEKGKDVELRCDPISGHTALYWYRQSLGQGLEFLIYFQGNSAPDKSGLPSDRFSAERTGGSVSTLTIQRTQQEDSAVYLCASSSTSDPGNTIYFGEGSWLTVV.